Given below is one T cell receptor (beta chain) in context. The target antigen is unknown. These data come from a study of blood T cells in healthy people across ages. Germline loops: CDR1 LGHNA, CDR2 YNFKEQ. The CDR3 covers 16 residues. The use of a sample-barcoded 5' primer and a J-beta primer mix characterized a second PCR of roughly 6 to 11 cycles. Carrying 12 random nucleotides, a template-switch adaptor labeled each individual cDNA molecule. MiXCR, run by TCRdb on the 5' RACE reads, gives a single entry per CDR3 protein. The top ten hold approximately 11% of the sample, which has 1.5 million to 2 million distinct CDR3 sequences, 30% to 40% seen once. Study-level findings and limits: Those diversity estimates obtained from one million T cells were thought to be underestimates.

The TCR sequence derives from a woman in her 30s in good health. Sequencing was performed on blood. This chain uses TRBV4-2 with TRBJ2-4; TRBD2 matches at 7 bases. The J call is uncertain, as TRBJ2-7 better fits the DNA end. Written as DNA, the CDR3 is TGTGCCAGCAGCCAAGAGCTCGTGAGCGGGACTTACGAGCAGTACTTC. Its protein product is CASSQELVSGTYEQYF.